This T cell receptor beta chain was recorded in a study of shared clonotypes between healthy human individuals. The study, taken as a whole, reports: Of the naive CD4 clonotypes, roughly 5% were shared across several donors.

The germline V gene encodes CDR1 SGHNT and CDR2 YENEEA. This CDR3 region has 15 residues. J was trimmed by 9 bases and V by 3 bases; bases with no gene match: 10. This clone was recorded a few times. Its specificity is unknown. Measured with immunoSEQ multiplex PCR; TCRdb has only the in-frame clones, and not every one. This table holds over 700,000 clones, 72% found once. Material for sequencing was memory CD4+ T cells sorted from blood. The subset is: CD45RA-negative fraction. The chain joins TRBV11-3 to TRBJ2-1; 8 bases match TRBD2. The receptor's source is a woman aged 25 to 45 in good health. The CDR3 DNA reads as TGTGCCAGCAGCTTCTCCGGGACTAGTATGGGTGAGCAGTTCTTC. Its protein product is CASSFSGTSMGEQFF.